The 27 T cell receptor beta chains reported below all come from one sample, sequenced in a study of blood T cell repertoires in COVID-19. Assay: immunoSEQ multiplex PCR; the TCRdb copy retains only in-frame clones and omits some. The data show 140,000 to 150,000 clones, with around nine tenths seen just once and around 1.5% held by the top ten. The material sequenced was peripheral blood. The receptors shown here come from a human donor in a cohort sampled during active COVID-19.

This clone was recorded only once. This chain connects TRBV4-1 to TRBJ2-5, with D possibly matching TRBD1 (5 bases). Trimming took 5 bases from V and 0 from J, leaving 13 bases between them. The CDR3 has 15 residues. Germline CDR1 and CDR2: MGHRA and YSYEKL. The CDR3: CASSKRGPNQETQYF. Written as DNA, the CDR3 is TGCGCCAGCAGCAAAAGGGGCCCGAACCAAGAGACCCAGTACTTC.

This clone came up once. CDR3 DNA sequence: TGTGCCAGCAGCTTAAGGGGGCAGACCGGGGAGCTGTTTTTT. It is translated as CASSLRGQTGELFF. The chain has TRBV11-2 and TRBJ2-2, with 7 bases aligning to TRBD1. This CDR3 region has 14 residues. Trimming cost V 2 bases and J 5 bases; bases outside gene matches: 2. Germline lookup yields CDR1 SGHAT and CDR2 FQNNGV. Full variable domain (remainder filled in from reference TRBV11-2 and TRBJ2-2): EAGVAQSPRYKIIEKRQSVAFWCNPISGHATLYWYQQILGQGPKLLIQFQNNGVVDDSQLPKDRFSAERLKGVDSTLKIQPAKLEDSAVYLCASSLRGQTGELFFGEGSRLTVL.

This chain uses TRBV29-1 with TRBJ2-2; tentative D call: TRBD2 (6 bases). The CDR3 is 12 amino acids. V dropped 3 bases and J dropped 6 bases, with 8 bases sitting between them. Germline V lookup: CDR1 SQVTM, CDR2 ANQGSEA. CDR3 bases: TGCAGCGTTGAGGCGGGATCCGGGGAGCTGTTTTTT. Its translation is CSVEAGSGELFF.

The chain employs TRBV19 and TRBJ2-5, with 13 bases that match TRBD2. The CDR3 loop spans 15 amino acids. CDR1 LNHDA and CDR2 SQIVND come from the germline V gene (reference sequence). With V trimmed by 5 bases and J by 5 bases, 5 bases remained unmatched. For the CDR3, the DNA is TGTGCCAGTAGTTTGGGGACTAGCGGGGCCGAGACCCAGTACTTC. Translation gives CASSLGTSGAETQYF.

About this clone itself: Additional DNA sequences in this sample encode the identical CDR3. For the CDR3, the DNA is TGTGCCAGCAGTATTGGGACTAGAGCAGATACGCAGTATTTT. Translating it yields CASSIGTRADTQYF. The V and J genes are TRBV6-2 or TRBV6-3 and TRBJ2-3; 8 nucleotides line up with TRBD2. The junction had 5 bases not matched to a gene; V was cut back by 5 bases and J by 4 bases. The length of the CDR3 is 14 residues. The germline gives CDR1 MNHEY, CDR2 SVGEGT.

J is TRBJ1-1 and V is TRBV5-5; D remains ambiguous. The CDR3 loop spans 15 amino acids. With 3 bases removed from V and 1 base from J, the gap between germline ends came to 13 bases. CDR1 is SGHKS and CDR2 is YYEKEE in the germline V gene (reference sequence). CDR3 protein: CASSSRREANTEAFF. Written as DNA, the CDR3 is TGTGCCAGCAGCTCCCGTCGGGAGGCGAACACTGAAGCTTTCTTT.

The chain couples TRBV10-2 to TRBJ2-1; 14 bases agree with TRBD2. V lost 5 bases and J lost 8; bases outside the gene matches: 5. The length of the CDR3 is 15 residues. The germline V gene has CDR1 WSHSY and CDR2 SAAADI. The CDR3 DNA reads TGCGCCAGCAGTCCAGGACTAGCGGGGGGCCATGAGCAGTTCTTC. Protein: CASSPGLAGGHEQFF.

This chain joins TRBV7-9 and TRBJ2-2, with 8 bases identical to TRBD2. The germline CDR1 and CDR2 sequences are SEHNR and FQNEAQ (reference sequence). After removal of 5 bases from V and 4 bases from J, the junction contained 12 bases not matched to a gene. This CDR3 region has 17 residues. The CDR3 sequence: CASSTISGGRSTGELFF. The CDR3 DNA is TGTGCCAGCAGCACTATCTCGGGGGGGCGTAGCACCGGGGAGCTGTTTTTT. The full variable domain, with the rest looked up from reference TRBV7-9 and TRBJ2-2, is DTGVSQNPRHKITKRGQNVTFRCDPISEHNRLYWYRQTLGQGPEFLTYFQNEAQLEKSRLLSDRFSAERPKGSFSTLEIQRTEQGDSAMYLCASSTISGGRSTGELFFGEGSRLTVL.

CDR3 residues: CASRVTSGGASGDTQYF. The CDR3 nucleotides are TGCGCCAGCAGAGTGACTAGCGGGGGGGCCAGCGGAGATACGCAGTATTTT. V gene TRBV5-1 combines with J gene TRBJ2-3; 14 bases align to TRBD2. The ends lost 5 bases at V and 5 bases at J; junction bases unmatched: 10. CDR1 and CDR2 from the germline V gene are SGHRS and YFSETQ. The CDR3 loop spans 17 amino acids.

CDR3 region: CASSSSGGYYEQYF. CDR3 DNA: TGTGCCAGCAGTTCTAGCGGGGGTTACTACGAGCAGTACTTC. V is TRBV6-5 and J is TRBJ2-7; 10 nucleotides match TRBD2. Germline values: CDR1 MNHEY, CDR2 SVGAGI. Trimming took 4 bases from V and 3 from J; bases not matched to a gene: 3. CDR3 size: 14 residues.

The gene calls are TRBV6-4 and TRBJ2-3; TRBD1 agrees at 10 bases. CDR3 length: 16 residues. V was clipped by 6 bases and J by 4 bases; unmatched bases: 10. Looked up from germline, CDR1 is MRHNA and CDR2 is SNTAGT. The CDR3: CASSTDVGQGADTQYF. The CDR3 DNA sequence: TGTGCCAGCAGCACTGACGTAGGACAGGGGGCAGATACGCAGTATTTT.

The genes are TRBV5-4 and TRBJ2-5; TRBD2 matches at 7 bases. V lost 2 bases and J lost 2; bases outside the gene matches: 6. The CDR3 totals 15 residues. Germline-derived CDR1 and CDR2 are SGHNT and YYREEE (reference sequence). CDR3: CASSLYSGVQETQYF. The CDR3 nucleotides read TGTGCCAGCAGCTTATACAGCGGGGTACAAGAGACCCAGTACTTC.

The chain recombines TRBV5-1 with TRBJ2-2, with 7 bases fitting TRBD1. V dropped 1 base and J dropped 7; count of bases not matched to a gene: 7. This CDR3 has 15 residues. Per the germline V gene, CDR1 is SGHRS and CDR2 is YFSETQ. Here the CDR3 DNA reads TGCGCCAGCAGCTTGTACAGGGGAGTGATCGGGGAGCTGTTTTTT. Residues: CASSLYRGVIGELFF. The full variable domain, completed using reference TRBV5-1 and TRBJ2-2, is KAGVTQTPRYLIKTRGQQVTLSCSPISGHRSVSWYQQTPGQGLQFLFEYFSETQRNKGNFPGRFSGRQFSNSRSEMNVSTLELGDSALYLCASSLYRGVIGELFFGEGSRLTVL.

The V and J genes are TRBV4-1 and TRBJ2-5, with D perhaps matching TRBD2 (6 bases). The CDR3 is 13 residues long. Germline V gene sequence: CDR1 MGHRA, CDR2 YSYEKL. The V end was cut by 1 base, the J end by 14 bases, with 17 bases between. CDR3 DNA: TGCGCCAGCAGCCAAGGCGTGGAGGGTTCGGAATACTTC. This sequence encodes CASSQGVEGSEYF.

This CDR3 is CASRKDSPTNEKLFF. As DNA, the CDR3 is TGTGCCAGCAGGAAGGACAGTCCAACTAATGAAAAACTGTTTTTT. The genes are TRBV2 and TRBJ1-4; D might be TRBD1 (6 bases). This CDR3 has 15 residues. Trimming shortened V by 6 bases and J by 0 bases, and 11 bases separated the two germline ends. Looked up from germline, CDR1 is SNHLY and CDR2 is FYNNEI. The full variable domain, completed using reference TRBV2 and TRBJ1-4, is EPEVTQTPSHQVTQMGQEVILRCVPISNHLYFYWYRQILGQKVEFLVSFYNNEISEKSEIFDDQFSVERPDGSNFTLKIRSTKLEDSAMYFCASRKDSPTNEKLFFGSGTQLSVL.

The chain has TRBV19 and TRBJ2-2; 8 nucleotides align to TRBD2. Per the germline V gene, CDR1 is LNHDA and CDR2 is SQIVND (reference sequence). V trimming: 8 bases; J trimming: 4 bases; junction bases outside the gene matches: 6. The CDR3 runs 14 residues. The CDR3 bases are TGTGCCAGTGACGCGGGGGGTGCCACCGGGGAGCTGTTTTTT. Translated: CASDAGGATGELFF.

The chain has TRBV3-1 (or the pseudogene TRBV3-2) and TRBJ2-7; weak D call: TRBD1 (5 bases). Looked up from germline, CDR1 is LGHDT and CDR2 is YNNKEL (reference sequence). The CDR3 contains 15 residues. V was shortened by 0 bases and J by 5 bases, with 14 bases between the two germline ends. The CDR3 bases are TGTGCCAGCAGCCAAGATGGCAGGGTAATAGACGAGCAGTACTTC. Protein: CASSQDGRVIDEQYF.

V gene TRBV2 combines with J gene TRBJ2-1; D uncertain. V was trimmed by 6 bases and J by 0 bases, leaving 12 bases between them. CDR1 and CDR2 from the germline V gene are SNHLY and FYNNEI. CDR3 length equals 15 residues. For the CDR3, the DNA is TGTGCCAGCAGGCCAACCCCGAGCTCCTACAATGAGCAGTTCTTC. Translation: CASRPTPSSYNEQFF. The variable domain in full, with the rest retrieved from reference TRBV2 and TRBJ2-1, is EPEVTQTPSHQVTQMGQEVILRCVPISNHLYFYWYRQILGQKVEFLVSFYNNEISEKSEIFDDQFSVERPDGSNFTLKIRSTKLEDSAMYFCASRPTPSSYNEQFFGPGTRLTVL.

The chain combines TRBV7-3 with TRBJ2-7; TRBD2 aligns across 7 bases. The germline V gene encodes CDR1 SGHTA and CDR2 FQGTGA. The CDR3 runs 15 residues. Trimming cost V 1 base and J 0 bases; bases outside gene matches: 3. The DNA for the CDR3 is TGTGCCAGCAGCTTAAACGGGGGGAGCTCCTACGAGCAGTACTTC. Its protein product is CASSLNGGSSYEQYF.

The chain joins TRBV7-3 to TRBJ2-3; 11 nucleotides agree with TRBD2. This CDR3 comprises 16 residues. Germline V gives CDR1 SGHTA, CDR2 FQGTGA. V lost 4 bases and J lost 6; bases outside the gene matches: 9. CDR3 nucleotide sequence: TGTGCCAGCAGCTCAATGACTAGCGGGGCAGGGGATACGCAGTATTTT. Amino acids: CASSSMTSGAGDTQYF.

Concerning this clone itself: The same CDR3 also results from other DNA sequences found in this sample. The rearrangement uses TRBV6-6 and TRBJ1-1; tentative D call: TRBD1 (5 bases). The CDR3 contains 14 residues. CDR1 and CDR2 from the germline V gene are MNHNY and SVGAGI (reference sequence). Trimming left V 0 bases short and J 5 bases short, with 10 bases between. The CDR3: CASSYSGEDTEAFF. The CDR3 DNA is TGTGCCAGCAGTTACTCAGGGGAAGATACTGAAGCTTTCTTT.

CDR3 DNA sequence: TGTGCCAGCAGCTTAAAGGGGGTGGGTGACTATGGCTACACCTTC. Translated, it gives CASSLKGVGDYGYTF. The rearrangement links TRBV7-6 to TRBJ1-2, with D possibly TRBD1 on 6 matching bases. V was clipped by 2 bases and J by 3 bases, with 13 bases between them. Germline V gives CDR1 SGHVS, CDR2 FNYEAQ. CDR3 length: 15 amino acids.

The chain couples TRBV2 to TRBJ2-1; 9 bases map to TRBD1. With 4 bases clipped from V and 6 bases from J, the junction kept 7 bases outside the gene matches. The germline gives CDR1 SNHLY, CDR2 FYNNEI. The CDR3 totals 15 residues. CDR3 sequence (DNA): TGTGCCAGCAGTGCTGAGACAGGGGGACTCAATGAGCAGTTCTTC. Translating it yields CASSAETGGLNEQFF.

This rearrangement joins TRBV11-2 to TRBJ1-4; 10 bases are shared with TRBD1. The CDR3 covers 15 residues. Losses at the gene ends were 5 bases for V and 8 bases for J; bases not matched to a gene: 8. CDR1 and CDR2 from the germline V gene are SGHAT and FQNNGV. CDR3 in amino acids: CASSRGTGVGEKLFF. The CDR3 bases are TGTGCCAGCAGCCGAGGGACAGGGGTGGGAGAAAAACTGTTTTTT.

The V gene is TRBV19, the J gene TRBJ2-7; D is possibly TRBD1 (5 bases). Germline V gives CDR1 LNHDA, CDR2 SQIVND (reference sequence). With 6 bases removed from V and 5 bases from J, the gap between germline ends came to 14 bases. The CDR3 length is 13 residues. Here the CDR3 reads CASSQGGKDEQYF. DNA of the CDR3: TGTGCCAGTAGCCAGGGCGGCAAGGACGAGCAGTACTTC.

V is TRBV19 and J is TRBJ1-2; 8 nucleotides match TRBD1. Trimming took 2 bases from V and 7 from J; bases not matched to a gene: 3. This CDR3 has 13 residues. CDR1 LNHDA and CDR2 SQIVND come from the germline V gene (reference sequence). CDR3 coding DNA: TGTGCCAGTAGTATAACAGGGGGGATTGGCTACACCTTC. Translated, it gives CASSITGGIGYTF.

J is TRBJ2-1 and V is TRBV18; TRBD2 aligns across 14 bases. CDR3 length equals 15 residues. With 3 bases clipped from V and 7 bases from J, the junction kept 2 bases outside the gene matches. Germline assignment: CDR1 KGHSH and CDR2 LQKENI. DNA of the CDR3: TGTGCCAGCTCACCGACTAGCGGGGGGGCAAATGAGCAGTTCTTC. This encodes CASSPTSGGANEQFF.